These 20 T cell receptor beta chains were all obtained from the same sample, sequenced in a study of monozygotic twins with inflammatory bowel disease. Reprocessing the 5' RACE reads, TCRdb reports a single entry for every CDR3 protein and omits DNA. The record lists 420,000 or so distinct CDR3 sequences, of which the ten most abundant hold 2% to 3%. The sequencing input was blood. The receptors here all came from a human donor with ulcerative colitis or Crohn's disease, or a healthy co-twin of an affected twin (not recorded which).

V and J are TRBV4-1 and TRBJ2-7. The CDR3 is 13 residues long. The germline gives CDR1 MGHRA, CDR2 YSYEKL. The CDR3 reads CASSQEYGYEQYF.

The chain uses TRBV7-9 and TRBJ2-1; TCRdb's D call of TRBD1 is untestable without DNA. The CDR3 covers 14 residues. The germline V gene has CDR1 SEHNR and CDR2 FQNEAQ (reference sequence). CDR3 residues: CASSSGTGNLEQFF.

This chain connects TRBV20-1 to TRBJ1-6. The CDR3 extends over 14 amino acids. The germline V gene encodes CDR1 DFQATT and CDR2 SNEGSKA (reference sequence). CDR3 amino acids: CSARSEAADSPLHF.

The V call is TRBV28, the J call TRBJ1-4; TCRdb names TRBD1, which stays unverified in the absence of DNA. Per the germline V gene, CDR1 is MDHEN and CDR2 is SYDVKM. This CDR3 is built from 14 residues. CDR3 amino acids: CASSRTAYNEKLFF.

The rearrangement uses TRBV29-1 and TRBJ2-7; the TRBD1 assignment by TCRdb is unverifiable without DNA. Germline V gene data show CDR1 as SQVTM and CDR2 as ANQGSEA. The CDR3 contains 14 residues. The CDR3 loop reads CSASGRAGSYEQYF.

The chain recombines TRBV6-5 with TRBJ2-2. The CDR3 extends over 13 amino acids. Germline values: CDR1 MNHEY, CDR2 SVGAGI. CDR3 region: CASTGRNTGELFF.

This sequence joins TRBV29-1 and TRBJ2-1; checking the TCRdb D call of TRBD2 is not possible without DNA. There are 15 residues in the CDR3. The germline gives CDR1 SQVTM, CDR2 ANQGSEA. CDR3 in amino acids: CSVEDRQGGLWEQFF.

The CDR3: CASSLGGLGEAFF. This chain connects TRBV3-1 to TRBJ1-1; TCRdb outputs TRBD1, but without DNA this stays unchecked. The CDR3 is 13 amino acids. CDR1 and CDR2 (germline): LGHDT, YNNKEL (reference sequence).

This chain uses TRBV6-5 with TRBJ1-3. Germline V gene sequence: CDR1 MNHEY, CDR2 SVGAGI. The CDR3 runs to 15 residues. This chain's CDR3 is CASSYSPGPGNTIYF.

The genes are TRBV27 and TRBJ2-3; without DNA, the TCRdb call of TRBD2 cannot be checked. The germline CDR1 and CDR2 sequences are MNHEY and SMNVEV (reference sequence). The CDR3 has 16 amino acids. The CDR3 protein is CASSDVHGSRTDTQYF.

The chain joins TRBV7-3 to TRBJ2-6; TCRdb picks TRBD1, but there is no DNA to check that call. Germline V gene sequence: CDR1 SGHTA, CDR2 FQGTGA. CDR3 length: 17 amino acids. CDR3: CASSVTGGSSGANVLTF.

This sequence joins TRBV7-6 and TRBJ1-1; without DNA, the TCRdb call of TRBD1 cannot be checked. Germline CDR1 is SGHVS and CDR2 is FNYEAQ. The CDR3 has 16 residues. The CDR3 reads CASSLQPAPSNTEAFF. Full variable domain (missing parts from reference TRBV7-6 and TRBJ1-1): GAGVSQSPRYKVTKRGQDVALRCDPISGHVSLYWYRQALGQGPEFLTYFNYEAQQDKSGLPNDRFSAERPEGSISTLTIQRTEQRDSAMYRCASSLQPAPSNTEAFFGQGTRLTVV.

The V gene is TRBV20-1, the J gene TRBJ2-1; TCRdb's assignment of TRBD2 cannot be checked, as there is no DNA. The germline CDR1 and CDR2 sequences are DFQATT and SNEGSKA (reference sequence). This CDR3 has 15 amino acids. The CDR3 sequence: CSATPHAGGPNEQFF.

The V call is TRBV7-2, the J call TRBJ2-1; TCRdb designates TRBD2, a call that cannot be tested without DNA. The CDR3 is 14 residues long. CDR1 is SGHTA, CDR2 FQGNSA, per germline. CDR3 residues: CASSLQRESYEQFF.

V usage is TRBV27 and J usage is TRBJ2-7; the TCRdb call, TRBD2, lacks DNA for checking. The CDR3 extends over 14 amino acids. Germline V gene lookup returns CDR1 MNHEY and CDR2 SMNVEV (reference sequence). CDR3: CASSVSGSRHEQYF.

V gene TRBV5-1 combines with J gene TRBJ1-4. Germline assignment: CDR1 SGHRS and CDR2 YFSETQ. This CDR3 spans 15 amino acids. The CDR3 here is CASSLAGTANEKLFF.

The chain recombines TRBV6-2 or TRBV6-3 with TRBJ1-1. The CDR3 loop spans 11 amino acids. CDR1 is MNHEY and CDR2 is SVGEGT in the germline V gene. CDR3 region: CASFQGPEAFF.

V usage is TRBV6-5 and J usage is TRBJ2-1; no DNA is available, so the TRBD1 call from TCRdb remains unchecked. The germline CDR1 and CDR2 sequences are MNHEY and SVGAGI. The CDR3 contains 15 residues. The CDR3 loop reads CASSSDRGAYNEQFF.

This chain links TRBV3-1 with TRBJ2-2; the D call from TCRdb, TRBD2, cannot be confirmed without DNA. The germline V gene has CDR1 LGHDT and CDR2 YNNKEL (reference sequence). The CDR3 has 16 amino acids. The CDR3 loop reads CASSPSAGGPSGELFF. Full variable domain (remainder filled in from reference TRBV3-1 and TRBJ2-2): DTAVSQTPKYLVTQMGNDKSIKCEQNLGHDTMYWYKQDSKKFLKIMFSYNNKELIINETVPNRFSPKSPDKAHLNLHINSLELGDSAVYFCASSPSAGGPSGELFFGEGSRLTVL.

The V and J genes are TRBV20-1 and TRBJ1-1. The germline CDR1 and CDR2 sequences are DFQATT and SNEGSKA (reference sequence). The CDR3 totals 14 residues. This CDR3 is CSARDLDTGTEAFF.